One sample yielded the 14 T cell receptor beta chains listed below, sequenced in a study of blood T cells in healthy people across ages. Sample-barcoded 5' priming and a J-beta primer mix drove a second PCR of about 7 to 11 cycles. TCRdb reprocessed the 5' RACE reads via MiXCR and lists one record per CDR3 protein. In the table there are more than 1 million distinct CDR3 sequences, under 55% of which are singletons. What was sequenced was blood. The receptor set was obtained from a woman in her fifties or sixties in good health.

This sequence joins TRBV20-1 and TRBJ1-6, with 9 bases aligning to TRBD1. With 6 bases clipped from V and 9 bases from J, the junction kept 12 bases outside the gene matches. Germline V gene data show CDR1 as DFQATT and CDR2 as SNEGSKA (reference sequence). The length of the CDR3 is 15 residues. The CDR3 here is CSAPVGQGFGSPLHF. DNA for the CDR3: TGCAGTGCGCCCGTGGGACAGGGTTTTGGTTCACCCCTCCACTTT.

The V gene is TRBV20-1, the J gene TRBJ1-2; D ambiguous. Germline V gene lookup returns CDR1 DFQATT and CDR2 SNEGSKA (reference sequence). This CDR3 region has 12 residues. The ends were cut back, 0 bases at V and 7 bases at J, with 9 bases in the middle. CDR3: CSARDRWGGYTF. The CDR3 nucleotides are TGCAGTGCTAGAGATCGTTGGGGTGGCTACACCTTC.

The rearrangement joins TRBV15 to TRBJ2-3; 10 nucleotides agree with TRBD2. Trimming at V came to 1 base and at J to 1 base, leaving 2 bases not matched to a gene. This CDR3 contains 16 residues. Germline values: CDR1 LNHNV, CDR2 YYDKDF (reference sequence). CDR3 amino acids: CATSRASGSGTDTQYF. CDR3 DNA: TGTGCCACCAGCAGAGCTAGCGGGAGTGGCACAGATACGCAGTATTTT.

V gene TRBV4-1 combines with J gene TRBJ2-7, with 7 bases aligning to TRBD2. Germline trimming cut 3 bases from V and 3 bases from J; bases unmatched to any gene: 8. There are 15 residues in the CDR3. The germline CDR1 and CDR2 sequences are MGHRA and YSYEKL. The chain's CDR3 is CASSQPASGNYEQYF. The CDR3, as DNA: TGCGCCAGCAGCCAGCCGGCTAGCGGAAACTACGAGCAGTACTTC.

CDR3 loop: CASSIKGDRGPGEQYF. In DNA, the CDR3 is TGTGCCAGCAGCATAAAAGGGGACAGGGGGCCTGGGGAGCAGTACTTC. This chain uses TRBV21-1 with TRBJ2-4; TRBD1, the table's D call, was not compared with the DNA. TRBV21-1 is designated a pseudogene. The CDR3 covers 16 residues.

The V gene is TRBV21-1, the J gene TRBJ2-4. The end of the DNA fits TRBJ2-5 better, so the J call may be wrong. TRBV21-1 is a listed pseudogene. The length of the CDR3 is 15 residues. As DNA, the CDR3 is TGTGCCAGCAGCAAATCCTCAGGAACAGAAGAGACCCAGTACTTC. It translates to CASSKSSGTEETQYF.

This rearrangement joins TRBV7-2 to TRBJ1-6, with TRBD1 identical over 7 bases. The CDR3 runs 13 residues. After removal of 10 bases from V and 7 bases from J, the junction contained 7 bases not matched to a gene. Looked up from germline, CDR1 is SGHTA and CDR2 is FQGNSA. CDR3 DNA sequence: TGTGCCATCGCAACAGGGGTCAATTCACCCCTCCACTTT. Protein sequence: CAIATGVNSPLHF.

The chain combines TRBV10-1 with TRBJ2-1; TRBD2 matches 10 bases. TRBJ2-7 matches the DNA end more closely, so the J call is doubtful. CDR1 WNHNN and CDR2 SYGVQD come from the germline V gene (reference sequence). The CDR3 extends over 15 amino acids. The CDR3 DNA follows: TGCGCCAGCAGTGAGACTAGCGGGGCCTACAATGAGCAGTACTTC. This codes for CASSETSGAYNEQYF.

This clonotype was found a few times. CDR3 amino acids: CSARRQGADTQYF. The CDR3 DNA reads as TGCAGTGCTAGACGACAGGGGGCAGATACGCAGTATTTT. The V call is TRBV20-1, the J call TRBJ2-3, with 9 bases aligning to TRBD1. Germline trimming cut 2 bases from V and 4 bases from J; bases unmatched to any gene: 1. This CDR3 comprises 13 residues. CDR1 and CDR2 (germline): DFQATT, SNEGSKA (reference sequence).

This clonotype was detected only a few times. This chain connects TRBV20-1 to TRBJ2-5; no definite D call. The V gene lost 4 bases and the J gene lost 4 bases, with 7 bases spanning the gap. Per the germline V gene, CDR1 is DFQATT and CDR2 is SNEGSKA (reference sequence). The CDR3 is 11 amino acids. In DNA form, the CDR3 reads TGCAGTGCTATTAACACAGAGACCCAGTACTTC. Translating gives CSAINTETQYF.

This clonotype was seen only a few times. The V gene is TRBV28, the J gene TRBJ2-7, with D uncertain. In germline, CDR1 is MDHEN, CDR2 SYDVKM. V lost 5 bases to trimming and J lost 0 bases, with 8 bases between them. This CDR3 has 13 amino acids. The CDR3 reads CASSNGYSYEQYF. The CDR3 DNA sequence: TGTGCCAGCAGTAACGGATACTCCTACGAGCAGTACTTC. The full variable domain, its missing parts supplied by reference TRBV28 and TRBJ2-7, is DVKVTQSSRYLVKRTGEKVFLECVQDMDHENMFWYRQDPGLGLRLIYFSYDVKMKEKGDIPEGYSVSREKKERFSLILESASTNQTSMYLCASSNGYSYEQYFGPGTRLTVT.

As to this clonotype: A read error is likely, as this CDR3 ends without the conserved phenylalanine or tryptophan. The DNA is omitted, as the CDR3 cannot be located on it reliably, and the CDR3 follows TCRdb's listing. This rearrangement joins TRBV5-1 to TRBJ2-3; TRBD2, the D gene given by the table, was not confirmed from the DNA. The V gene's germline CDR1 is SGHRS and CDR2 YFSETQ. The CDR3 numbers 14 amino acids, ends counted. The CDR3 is CASSSGLAGTTQSV.

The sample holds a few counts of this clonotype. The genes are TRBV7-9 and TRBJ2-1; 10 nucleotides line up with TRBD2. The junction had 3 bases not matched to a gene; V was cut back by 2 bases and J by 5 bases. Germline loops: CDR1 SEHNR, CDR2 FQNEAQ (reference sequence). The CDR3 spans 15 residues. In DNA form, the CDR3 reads TGTGCCAGCAGCTTAAAGCGGGAGGGCAACAATGAGCAGTTCTTC. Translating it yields CASSLKREGNNEQFF.

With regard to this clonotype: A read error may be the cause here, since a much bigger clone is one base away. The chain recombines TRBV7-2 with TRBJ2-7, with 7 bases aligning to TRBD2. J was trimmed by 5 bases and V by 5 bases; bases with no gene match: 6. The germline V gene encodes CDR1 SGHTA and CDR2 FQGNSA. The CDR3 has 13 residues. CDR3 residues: CASSIGTIHEQYF. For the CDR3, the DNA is TGTGCCAGCAGCATAGGGACTATCCACGAGCAGTACTTC.